The 24 T cell receptor beta chains presented below share a single source sample, sequenced in a study of intratumoral heterogeneity in liver cancer. The data were produced by immunoSEQ multiplex PCR, yet TCRdb's version contains in-frame clones alone and is incomplete. The sample lists around 6,200 clones, 60% to 75% occurring once. Tumour samples came from separate, distinct regions of the hepatocellular carcinoma nodule. The sample in question was tumor tissue, obtained before any cancer treatment. The receptors come from a woman in her 70s with hepatocellular carcinoma.

In this sample, this clone is large (0.1 to 1%). The chain combines TRBV7-8 with TRBJ2-7; 7 nucleotides agree with TRBD2. This CDR3 spans 14 amino acids. V gave up 5 bases and J gave up 6 bases; unmatched junction bases: 10. The germline CDR1 and CDR2 sequences are SGHVS and FQNEAQ. This chain's CDR3 is CASSARTSAVEQYF. The DNA of the CDR3 is TGTGCCAGCAGCGCGAGGACTAGTGCCGTCGAGCAGTACTTC.

This chain connects TRBV19 to TRBJ1-1; D unclear. Trimming removed 5 bases from V and 4 bases from J, with 5 bases in between. The CDR3 has 11 amino acids. CDR1 and CDR2 (germline): LNHDA, SQIVND (reference sequence). CDR3: CASSHGTEAFF. The CDR3 DNA is TGTGCCAGTAGTCATGGCACTGAAGCTTTCTTT. Filled out from reference TRBV19 and TRBJ1-1, the complete variable domain reads DGGITQSPKYLFRKEGQNVTLSCEQNLNHDAMYWYRQDPGQGLRLIYYSQIVNDFQKGDIAEGYSVSREKKESFPLTVTSAQKNPTAFYLCASSHGTEAFFGQGTRLTVV.

The V gene is TRBV3-1 (or the pseudogene TRBV3-2), the J gene TRBJ2-2, with 7 bases that match TRBD2. The CDR3 is 11 residues long. With 8 bases clipped from V and 8 bases from J, the junction kept 2 bases outside the gene matches. In germline, CDR1 is LGHDT, CDR2 YNNKEL (reference sequence). The CDR3 region is CASQGLGELFF. For the CDR3, the DNA is TGTGCCAGCCAGGGACTAGGGGAGCTGTTTTTT.

This chain connects TRBV7-8 to TRBJ2-5; 10 nucleotides align to TRBD2. After removal of 5 bases from V and 4 bases from J, the junction contained 7 bases not matched to a gene. CDR1 and CDR2 from the germline V gene are SGHVS and FQNEAQ. The CDR3 is made up of 15 amino acids. The CDR3 sequence is CASSHTSGIGETQYF. The CDR3 coding sequence is TGTGCCAGCAGCCACACTAGCGGGATAGGAGAGACCCAGTACTTC.

This clone was seen a single time. The chain recombines TRBV29-1 with TRBJ2-7; 8 nucleotides align to TRBD2. Germline loops: CDR1 SQVTM, CDR2 ANQGSEA. CDR3 length equals 13 residues. V shed 4 bases, J shed 3 bases, and the junction held 5 bases outside the gene matches. The CDR3 DNA sequence: TGCAGCGTTGTAGGGACTAGGGGCTACGAGCAGTACTTC. Protein sequence: CSVVGTRGYEQYF.

This clone was seen only once. This chain connects TRBV5-1 to TRBJ1-3; the D is unclear. V lost 0 bases and J 0 bases, leaving 7 bases between the germline ends. The CDR3 has 15 amino acids. The germline V gene has CDR1 SGHRS and CDR2 YFSETQ. The CDR3 sequence is CASSLVATSGNTIYF. In DNA form, the CDR3 reads TGCGCCAGCAGCTTGGTGGCGACCTCTGGAAACACCATATATTTT.

This clone was counted a few times. The V and J genes are TRBV5-1 and TRBJ2-7, with 8 bases fitting TRBD2. Germline CDR1 is SGHRS and CDR2 is YFSETQ. This CDR3 contains 13 residues. The J segment lost 3 bases and the V segment lost 2 bases, leaving 1 base of the junction unmatched. DNA of the CDR3: TGCGCCAGCAGCTTACTAGCGGACTACGAGCAGTACTTC. It yields the protein CASSLLADYEQYF.

This chain links TRBV19 with TRBJ1-1; a weak D match, TRBD1 (5 bases). The CDR3 extends over 13 amino acids. Germline lookup yields CDR1 LNHDA and CDR2 SQIVND (reference sequence). V gave up 5 bases and J gave up 4 bases, with 11 bases separating them. CDR3 DNA: TGTGCCAGTAGTGGGGGACTTTTCACTGAAGCTTTCTTT. Translated: CASSGGLFTEAFF.

The V and J genes are TRBV28 and TRBJ2-7; perhaps TRBD1 as D (5 bases). Germline CDR1 MDHEN, CDR2 SYDVKM. The V gene lost 5 bases and the J gene lost 3 bases, with 8 bases spanning the gap. The CDR3 is 12 amino acids. As DNA, the CDR3 is TGTGCCAGCAGTATAGGGGTCTACGAGCAGTACTTC. Protein sequence: CASSIGVYEQYF.

The CDR3 nucleotides are TGCGCCAGCACAATTCTCGGGACTAAGTACTTC. It translates to CASTILGTKYF. The rearrangement links TRBV10-1 to TRBJ2-7, with TRBD2 identical over 7 bases. Germline V gene lookup returns CDR1 WNHNN and CDR2 SYGVQD (reference sequence). This CDR3 is 11 amino acids long. With V trimmed by 7 bases and J by 11 bases, 8 bases remained unmatched.

This clone appeared a few times. The rearrangement links TRBV25-1 to TRBJ1-1; the match to TRBD1 covers 11 bases. V lost 5 bases and J lost 11; bases outside the gene matches: 13. Germline CDR1 MGHDK, CDR2 SYGVNS. This CDR3 has 15 amino acids. The CDR3 reads CASSPSPQDRGQAFF. The CDR3 coding sequence is TGTGCCAGCAGTCCAAGCCCCCAGGACAGGGGGCAGGCTTTCTTT.

The rearrangement uses TRBV2 and TRBJ1-1, with TRBD1 as a possible D gene (5 bases). CDR3 length: 13 residues. CDR1 and CDR2 (germline): SNHLY, FYNNEI. V was pared by 5 bases and J by 4 bases, with 11 bases between. CDR3 region: CASSPPGGTEAFF. The CDR3 DNA reads as TGTGCCAGCAGTCCCCCTGGGGGCACTGAAGCTTTCTTT.

This chain uses TRBV3-1 (or the pseudogene TRBV3-2) with TRBJ1-1, with D unclear. Trimming took 4 bases from V and 7 from J, leaving 10 bases between them. Germline V gene sequence: CDR1 LGHDT, CDR2 YNNKEL (reference sequence). The CDR3 loop spans 12 amino acids. The CDR3 bases are TGTGCCAGCAGCCTTGGGGTGGGTGAAGCTTTCTTT. Its protein product is CASSLGVGEAFF.

This clone appeared once. V usage is TRBV6-1 and J usage is TRBJ1-6; no clear D. The CDR3 has 13 residues. V was shortened by 2 bases and J by 10 bases, with 9 bases between the two germline ends. Looked up from germline, CDR1 is MNHNS and CDR2 is SASEGT. The DNA of the CDR3 is TGTGCCAGCAGTGAAAGGGTCGGGTCACCCCTCCACTTT. Translating it yields CASSERVGSPLHF.

The V call is TRBV29-1, the J call TRBJ2-7; 9 nucleotides agree with TRBD2. V lost 0 bases to trimming and J lost 7 bases; unmatched junction nucleotides: 7. Germline assignment: CDR1 SQVTM and CDR2 ANQGSEA. The CDR3 length is 14 residues. CDR3 coding DNA: TGCAGCGTTGAAGATACTAGCGGGTCTAGGGAGCAGTACTTC. Translated: CSVEDTSGSREQYF.

J is TRBJ2-2 and V is TRBV5-4; 10 bases map to TRBD2. Germline CDR1 is SGHNT and CDR2 is YYREEE (reference sequence). Trimming took 1 base from V and 7 from J; bases not matched to a gene: 10. CDR3 size: 17 residues. The CDR3 nucleotides read TGTGCCAGCAGCTTGAGTCTAGCGGGAGCTAAGGGCGGGGAGCTGTTTTTT. This gives the protein CASSLSLAGAKGGELFF.

This clone was found a few times. The sample carries other DNA sequences with the same CDR3. This sequence joins TRBV28 and TRBJ1-2; no reliable D call. CDR1 is MDHEN and CDR2 is SYDVKM in the germline V gene. CDR3 size: 11 residues. V dropped 6 bases and J dropped 4 bases, with 6 bases sitting between them. For the CDR3, the DNA is TGTGCCAGCAGCTCCACCTATGGCTACACCTTC. This translates into CASSSTYGYTF.

This chain joins TRBV10-2 and TRBJ1-1; D might be TRBD1 (5 bases). CDR1 is WSHSY, CDR2 SAAADI, per germline. The CDR3 totals 14 residues. Trimming pared 8 bases from V and 1 base from J, leaving 14 bases between. CDR3: CASGDEGPNTEAFF. The CDR3 nucleotides are TGCGCCAGCGGAGATGAGGGGCCGAACACTGAAGCTTTCTTT.

V is TRBV7-9 and J is TRBJ1-1, with 10 positions matching TRBD1. V lost 5 bases and J lost 4; bases outside the gene matches: 4. This CDR3 has 14 amino acids. Germline V gene lookup returns CDR1 SEHNR and CDR2 FQNEAQ (reference sequence). The chain's CDR3 is CASSPTGGGTEAFF. For the CDR3, the DNA is TGTGCCAGCAGCCCGACAGGGGGCGGCACTGAAGCTTTCTTT. Full variable domain (rest looked up from reference TRBV7-9 and TRBJ1-1): DTGVSQNPRHKITKRGQNVTFRCDPISEHNRLYWYRQTLGQGPEFLTYFQNEAQLEKSRLLSDRFSAERPKGSFSTLEIQRTEQGDSAMYLCASSPTGGGTEAFFGQGTRLTVV.

This chain links TRBV6-5 with TRBJ1-2; possibly TRBD1 for D (5 bases). V lost 6 bases to trimming and J lost 1 base, with 12 bases between them. The germline CDR1 and CDR2 sequences are MNHEY and SVGAGI. The length of the CDR3 is 14 residues. CDR3 protein: CASRTGDGNYGYTF. CDR3 DNA sequence: TGTGCCAGCAGGACCGGGGACGGTAACTATGGCTACACCTTC.

The V gene is TRBV9, the J gene TRBJ2-7; D ambiguous. The CDR3 has 14 amino acids. Looked up from germline, CDR1 is SGDLS and CDR2 is YYNGEE. Deletions cut 0 bases from V and 5 bases from J, with 12 bases between. CDR3 region: CASSVAIFPDEQYF. The CDR3 coding sequence is TGTGCCAGCAGCGTAGCCATTTTCCCCGACGAGCAGTACTTC.

This clone has just a few counts. The chain couples TRBV29-1 to TRBJ1-2; 7 nucleotides agree with TRBD1. V lost 6 bases, J lost 7 bases, and 17 bases stayed unmatched. The V gene's germline CDR1 is SQVTM and CDR2 ANQGSEA. The CDR3 is 15 residues long. Written as DNA, the CDR3 is TGCAGCGTCGAGACCCTTGACAGGGCCAGGGGTGGCTACACCTTC. Amino acids: CSVETLDRARGGYTF. The full variable domain, rest sourced from reference TRBV29-1 and TRBJ1-2, is SAVISQKPSRDICQRGTSLTIQCQVDSQVTMMFWYRQQPGQSLTLIATANQGSEATYESGFVIDKFPISRPNLTFSTLTVSNMSPEDSSIYLCSVETLDRARGGYTFGSGTRLTVV.

The V call is TRBV5-5, the J call TRBJ2-7; maybe TRBD2 (5 bases). V was shortened by 4 bases and J by 5 bases, with 10 bases between the two germline ends. Germline V gene data show CDR1 as SGHKS and CDR2 as YYEKEE (reference sequence). The CDR3 contains 12 residues. CDR3 loop: CASSVGVHEQYF. CDR3 bases: TGTGCCAGCAGCGTCGGGGTGCACGAGCAGTACTTC.

This clone came up once. The V call is TRBV7-9, the J call TRBJ2-1; 10 bases fit TRBD1. The CDR3 contains 15 residues. From germline, CDR1 is SEHNR and CDR2 FQNEAQ (reference sequence). The trim removed 1 base at V and 7 bases at J, leaving 4 bases unmatched. CDR3 region: CASSLGTGGTNEQFF. In DNA form, the CDR3 reads TGTGCCAGCAGCTTAGGGACAGGGGGTACGAATGAGCAGTTCTTC.